Shown below are 2 T cell receptor beta chains from a single sample sequenced in a study of graft-versus-host responses after intestinal transplantation. Sequencing was performed with immunoSEQ multiplex PCR; in TCRdb, only in-frame clones are kept and a portion is missing. The sample lists about 80,000 clones, around 93% occurring once. The sample consisted of PBMCs, taken 98 days after intestinal transplantation. The receptors derive from a human patient who received an intestinal transplant, so some T cells may come from the graft donor.

V and J are TRBV10-3 and TRBJ2-5, with D perhaps TRBD1 (5 bases). V was cut by 10 bases and J by 0 bases, with 18 bases left in between. This CDR3 has 15 amino acids. Per the germline V gene, CDR1 is ENHRY and CDR2 is SYGVKD. The CDR3 reads CATFAGPGYQETQYF. The CDR3 coding sequence is TGTGCCACTTTTGCTGGGCCAGGGTACCAAGAGACCCAGTACTTC.

CDR3 DNA: TGTGCCTGGAGGGGGACAGGGCGCGAGCAGTACTTC. Amino acids: CAWRGTGREQYF. V and J are TRBV30 and TRBJ2-7, with 9 bases lining up with TRBD1. The CDR3 has 12 residues. With V trimmed by 3 bases and J by 6 bases, 3 bases remained unmatched. Germline CDR1 GTSNPN, CDR2 SVGIG (reference sequence).